This entry is about one TCR beta chain. The antigen is not known. CD8+ and CD4+ T cells circulating in blood were sequenced for TCR beta. The sample is drawn from a study of CD8 T cells in Susac syndrome. It was with random hexamers that about 0.45 to 1 ug RNA was reverse transcribed. From the immunoSEQ multiplex PCR reads, TCRdb called clonotypes with MiXCR, one entry per CDR3 protein. Among almost 450,000 distinct CDR3 sequences, around 83% were seen once, and the ten largest hold about 0.1%. General study points: It was acknowledged in the study that the number of individuals who were included in its TCR sequencing and HLA analysis was relatively small.

Sequencing was carried out using CD8+ T cells from PBMCs. The TCR comes from a human donor with multiple sclerosis.

For the CDR3, the DNA is TGTGCCTGGTTACCCACTCTGACAGCGAACACTGAAGCTTTCTTT. This codes for CAWLPTLTANTEAFF. J is TRBJ1-1 and V is TRBV30, with D maybe TRBD1 (5 bases). Looked up from germline, CDR1 is GTSNPN and CDR2 is SVGIG (reference sequence). V lost 5 bases and J lost 1, with 17 bases in between. The CDR3 sequence is 15 residues long.